This passage covers 18 T cell receptor beta chains from one sample sequenced in a study of technical replicates of blood from a few donors. The protocol was immunoSEQ multiplex PCR, while the TCRdb copy is restricted to in-frame clones and leaves out a portion. The sample comprises tens of thousands of clones, more than 75% of which are singletons, and approximately 5.1% rests with the top ten. What was sequenced was PBMCs. Every receptor here comes from a human donor in good health. Some clones in this sample may be carry-over from other donors' samples.

V usage is TRBV5-1 and J usage is TRBJ2-7; tentatively, D is TRBD1 (6 bases). Germline CDR1 SGHRS, CDR2 YFSETQ. V shed 0 bases and J shed 3 bases, with 13 bases lying between them. The CDR3 is 15 amino acids. CDR3 DNA: TGCGCCAGCAGCTTGGCCGAACAGGGCGGCTACGAGCAGTACTTC. It specifies CASSLAEQGGYEQYF.

This chain uses TRBV9 with TRBJ1-1; no clear D. The CDR3 contains 14 residues. Trimming pared 3 bases from V and 4 bases from J, leaving 13 bases between. Germline values: CDR1 SGDLS, CDR2 YYNGEE. The CDR3 sequence is CASSGPFGPTEAFF. The CDR3 DNA is TGTGCCAGCAGCGGGCCCTTTGGGCCCACTGAAGCTTTCTTT. Filled out from reference TRBV9 and TRBJ1-1, the complete variable domain reads DSGVTQTPKHLITATGQRVTLRCSPRSGDLSVYWYQQSLDQGLQFLIQYYNGEERAKGNILERFSAQQFPDLHSELNLSSLELGDSALYFCASSGPFGPTEAFFGQGTRLTVV.

The chain employs TRBV11-3 and TRBJ2-1; the D is unclear. This CDR3 region has 15 residues. V was pared by 3 bases and J by 0 bases, with 9 bases between. From germline, CDR1 is SGHNT and CDR2 YENEEA. Here the CDR3 DNA reads TGTGCCAGCAGCTTTAGCTTGAGCTCCTACAATGAGCAGTTCTTC. Residues: CASSFSLSSYNEQFF.

The chain recombines TRBV6-6 with TRBJ2-7; TRBD2 matches at 8 bases. The CDR3 is made up of 13 amino acids. The germline V gene encodes CDR1 MNHNY and CDR2 SVGAGI (reference sequence). J was trimmed by 5 bases and V by 6 bases; bases with no gene match: 6. The CDR3 loop reads CASRTSEFNEQYF. CDR3 in DNA: TGTGCCAGCAGGACTAGCGAATTCAACGAGCAGTACTTC.

The V and J genes are TRBV7-9 and TRBJ1-4; D unclear. The CDR3 sequence is 16 residues long. CDR1 and CDR2 from the germline V gene are SEHNR and FQNEAQ (reference sequence). The V end was cut by 1 base, the J end by 0 bases, with 9 bases between. CDR3 region: CASSLVSGSTNEKLFF. The CDR3 DNA reads TGTGCCAGCAGCTTAGTTTCGGGTTCAACTAATGAAAAACTGTTTTTT.

The chain joins TRBV11-2 to TRBJ2-7, with D possibly matching TRBD1 (6 bases). Germline lookup yields CDR1 SGHAT and CDR2 FQNNGV. This CDR3 region has 17 residues. The V gene lost 4 bases and the J gene lost 6 bases, with 25 bases spanning the gap. The CDR3 bases are TGTGCCAGCAGCTCTAGGGGGTACGGGGAAATTTTCTCCGAGCAGTACTTC. Amino acids: CASSSRGYGEIFSEQYF.

The V and J genes are TRBV10-3 and TRBJ2-3; 9 bases fit TRBD1. Trimming removed 2 bases from V and 6 bases from J; junction bases left unmatched: 9. The CDR3 length is 16 residues. Germline CDR1 and CDR2: ENHRY and SYGVKD. In DNA, the CDR3 is TGTGCCATCAGTGAGCATTGGACAGGGGCAGCTGATACGCAGTATTTT. Translation gives CAISEHWTGAADTQYF.

This clone was seen once. This chain joins TRBV6-5 and TRBJ2-1; the D is unclear. CDR1 and CDR2 (germline): MNHEY, SVGAGI. The V end was cut by 5 bases, the J end by 5 bases, with 13 bases between. This CDR3 is 14 amino acids long. The CDR3 is CASSGSGRNNEQFF. Here the CDR3 DNA reads TGTGCCAGCAGTGGATCAGGCAGAAACAATGAGCAGTTCTTC.

The rearrangement uses TRBV4-1 and TRBJ2-5; 10 nucleotides align to TRBD1. The CDR3 runs 15 residues. Germline trimming cut 4 bases from V and 5 bases from J; bases unmatched to any gene: 7. CDR1 and CDR2 from the germline V gene are MGHRA and YSYEKL. CDR3 nucleotides: TGCGCCAGCAGCCGTTCGACAGGGGGCGGTGAGACCCAGTACTTC. Encoded protein: CASSRSTGGGETQYF.

This chain connects TRBV7-2 to TRBJ2-7; tentative D call: TRBD2 (7 bases). V lost 9 bases and J lost 5, with 32 bases in between. Germline V gene sequence: CDR1 SGHTA, CDR2 FQGNSA. This CDR3 spans 18 amino acids. The CDR3 bases are TGTGCCAGTTCATCCTCTACGTCTGGAAGGGGGGGCTGGCACGAGCAGTACTTC. This encodes CASSSSTSGRGGWHEQYF.

V usage is TRBV5-1 and J usage is TRBJ2-2; D unresolved. V was shortened by 0 bases and J by 0 bases, with 6 bases between the two germline ends. Per germline, CDR1 SGHRS and CDR2 YFSETQ. CDR3 length: 15 residues. This chain's CDR3 is CASSLAATNTGELFF. Written as DNA, the CDR3 is TGCGCCAGCAGCTTGGCTGCGACGAACACCGGGGAGCTGTTTTTT.

This chain connects TRBV7-3 to TRBJ2-7; D is uncertain. V dropped 1 base and J dropped 5 bases, with 9 bases sitting between them. The CDR3 has 13 amino acids. The germline V gene has CDR1 SGHTA and CDR2 FQGTGA. The CDR3 coding sequence is TGTGCCAGCAGCTTAAAGAGGTGGGACGAGCAGTACTTC. Translation gives CASSLKRWDEQYF. Full variable domain (rest looked up from reference TRBV7-3 and TRBJ2-7): GAGVSQTPSNKVTEKGKYVELRCDPISGHTALYWYRQSLGQGPEFLIYFQGTGAADDSGLPNDRFFAVRPEGSVSTLKIQRTERGDSAVYLCASSLKRWDEQYFGPGTRLTVT.

This rearrangement joins TRBV7-3 to TRBJ2-5; TRBD2 is a possible D gene (6 bases). The CDR3 loop spans 13 amino acids. Germline CDR1 reads SGHTA; CDR2 reads FQGTGA. The V and J ends lost 5 bases and 5 bases respectively, with 12 bases between them. The CDR3 reads CASSRDWTETQYF. CDR3 DNA sequence: TGTGCCAGCAGCCGGGACTGGACGGAGACCCAGTACTTC.

The CDR3 is CASSHRQGNNEKLFF. The DNA of the CDR3 is TGCGCCAGCAGCCACCGACAGGGGAATAATGAAAAACTGTTTTTT. The chain has TRBV4-1 and TRBJ1-4; 8 bases line up with TRBD1. V shed 3 bases, J shed 4 bases, and the junction held 4 bases outside the gene matches. Germline V gene data show CDR1 as MGHRA and CDR2 as YSYEKL. This CDR3 has 15 residues.

This chain uses TRBV2 with TRBJ1-2; D uncertain. V shed 7 bases and J shed 8 bases, with 17 bases lying between them. In germline, CDR1 is SNHLY, CDR2 FYNNEI. The CDR3 spans 13 residues. The CDR3 nucleotides read TGTGCCAGCAACAAAGGAGGTGGAGGGGGCTACACCTTC. This translates into CASNKGGGGGYTF.

The chain joins TRBV7-3 to TRBJ2-7, with a tentative D call TRBD1 (5 bases). Germline V gives CDR1 SGHTA, CDR2 FQGTGA. CDR3 size: 14 residues. The V end lost 3 bases, the J end lost 0 bases, and 9 bases lay between the germline ends. CDR3 region: CASSLEGDSYEQYF. Written as DNA, the CDR3 is TGTGCCAGCAGCTTGGAAGGGGACTCCTACGAGCAGTACTTC.

For the CDR3, the DNA is TGCGCCAGCATTAATGGCACAGGGAGACAACGTTTCACCTACGAGCAGTACTTC. Its protein is CASINGTGRQRFTYEQYF. This chain joins TRBV23-1 and TRBJ2-7; D might be TRBD1 (6 bases). TRBV23-1 is identified as an open reading frame with a role that is uncertain. This CDR3 is built from 18 residues. V was clipped by 7 bases and J by 2 bases, with 27 bases between them.

V usage is TRBV11-2 and J usage is TRBJ1-1; a possible D gene is TRBD1 (6 bases). The CDR3 is made up of 14 amino acids. Trimming stripped 3 bases from V and 4 bases from J, with 12 bases between. The V gene's germline CDR1 is SGHAT and CDR2 FQNNGV. For the CDR3, the DNA is TGTGCCAGCAGCTTCCTCGCGGGGGCCACTGAAGCTTTCTTT. Translation gives CASSFLAGATEAFF.